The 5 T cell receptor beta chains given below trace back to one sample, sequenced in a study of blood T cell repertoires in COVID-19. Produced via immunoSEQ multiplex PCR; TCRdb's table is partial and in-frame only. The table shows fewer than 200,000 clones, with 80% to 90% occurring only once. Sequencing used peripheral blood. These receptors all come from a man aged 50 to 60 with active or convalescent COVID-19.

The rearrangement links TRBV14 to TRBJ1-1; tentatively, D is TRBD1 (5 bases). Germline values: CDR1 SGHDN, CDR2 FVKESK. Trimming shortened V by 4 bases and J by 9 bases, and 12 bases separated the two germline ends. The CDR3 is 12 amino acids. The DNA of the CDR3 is TGTGCCAGCAGCCCCCAGGGCTTCCAAGCTTTCTTT. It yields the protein CASSPQGFQAFF.

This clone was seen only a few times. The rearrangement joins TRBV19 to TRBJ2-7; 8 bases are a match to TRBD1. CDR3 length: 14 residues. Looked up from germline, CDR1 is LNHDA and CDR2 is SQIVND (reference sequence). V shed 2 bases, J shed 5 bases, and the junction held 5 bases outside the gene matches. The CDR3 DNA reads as TGTGCCAGTAGTATACAGGGGGCCAGGGACGAGCAGTACTTC. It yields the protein CASSIQGARDEQYF.

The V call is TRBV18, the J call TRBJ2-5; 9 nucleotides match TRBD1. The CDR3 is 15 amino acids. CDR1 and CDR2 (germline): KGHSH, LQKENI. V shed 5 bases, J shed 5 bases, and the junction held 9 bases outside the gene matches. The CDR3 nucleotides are TGTGCCAGCTCAGACGCCGGGACAGGGAGCGAGACCCAGTACTTC. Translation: CASSDAGTGSETQYF.

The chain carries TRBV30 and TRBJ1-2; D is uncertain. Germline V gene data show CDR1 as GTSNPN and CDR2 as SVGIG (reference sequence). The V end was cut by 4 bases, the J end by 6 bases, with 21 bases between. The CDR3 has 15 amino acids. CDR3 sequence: CAWNGQGGQRDGYTF. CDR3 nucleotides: TGTGCCTGGAACGGCCAAGGCGGCCAGAGAGATGGCTACACCTTC.

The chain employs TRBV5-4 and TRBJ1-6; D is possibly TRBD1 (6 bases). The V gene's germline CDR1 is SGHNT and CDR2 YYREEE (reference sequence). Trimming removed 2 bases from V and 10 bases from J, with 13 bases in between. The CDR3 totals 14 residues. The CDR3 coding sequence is TGTGCCAGCAGCTTTCCCGGGGGGCTGTCACCCCTCCACTTT. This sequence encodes CASSFPGGLSPLHF.